The rows below give T cell receptor beta chains drawn from one sample of a study of cytomegalovirus exposure and HLA in healthy donors. This table comes from immunoSEQ multiplex PCR, and its TCRdb copy is limited to in-frame clones, with some not included. The sample consists of around 200,000 clones, 85% to 90% of them appearing once. Source material: PBMCs. The receptors come from a young woman in good health and CMV-seronegative. CDR3s include the opening cysteine and the closing phenylalanine or tryptophan. Fields, in order: clone size, D gene, V gene, J gene, CDR3 DNA, CDR3 protein. A D gene is named only where the DNA matches it firmly. Clone size appears in some rows only: once, few, many, or a class for an expanded clone.

clone_size: NA
d_call: NA
v_call: TRBV29-1
j_call: TRBJ2-5
cdr3_nt: TGCAGCGTTGCCGGGCCAGCGGAAGAGACCCAGTACTTC
cdr3_aa: CSVAGPAEETQYF

clone_size: NA
d_call: TRBD2
v_call: TRBV27
j_call: TRBJ2-1
cdr3_nt: TGTGCCAGCAGTTGGGGACTAGCGGGAGATGATGAGCAGTTCTTC
cdr3_aa: CASSWGLAGDDEQFF

clone_size: NA
d_call: TRBD2
v_call: TRBV29-1
j_call: TRBJ2-3
cdr3_nt: TGCAGCGTTGAAGATCTAGCGGGAGGCACAGATACGCAGTATTTT
cdr3_aa: CSVEDLAGGTDTQYF

clone_size: NA
d_call: NA
v_call: TRBV11-2
j_call: TRBJ2-2
cdr3_nt: TGTGCCAGCAGCGCTAAAAATTTCTTGGCCGGGGAGCTGTTTTTT
cdr3_aa: CASSAKNFLAGELFF

clone_size: NA
d_call: NA
v_call: TRBV2
j_call: TRBJ1-5
cdr3_nt: TGTGCCAGCAGCCGCAGTGTCAATCAGCCCCAGCATTTT
cdr3_aa: CASSRSVNQPQHF

clone_size: NA
d_call: TRBD1
v_call: TRBV27
j_call: TRBJ2-1
cdr3_nt: TGTGCCAGCAGTCCAAGGACAGGGCTCAAAGACTCCTACAATGAGCAGTTCTTC
cdr3_aa: CASSPRTGLKDSYNEQFF

clone_size: once
d_call: TRBD1
v_call: TRBV2
j_call: TRBJ2-3
cdr3_nt: TGTGCCAGCAGCGGGGACAGGGGCACAGATACGCAGTATTTT
cdr3_aa: CASSGDRGTDTQYF

clone_size: NA
d_call: NA
v_call: TRBV6-6
j_call: TRBJ1-2
cdr3_nt: TGTGCCAGCAGTTACTCGAGATCCGGGGACTATGGCTACACCTTC
cdr3_aa: CASSYSRSGDYGYTF

clone_size: NA
d_call: NA
v_call: TRBV5-4
j_call: TRBJ2-2
cdr3_nt: TGTGCCAGCAGCCTTAACACCGGGGAGCTGTTTTTT
cdr3_aa: CASSLNTGELFF

clone_size: NA
d_call: NA
v_call: TRBV2
j_call: TRBJ2-4
cdr3_nt: TGTGCCAGCAGTACTCCTAGCCCCGGCAGACCTGTGTCCAAAAACATTCAGTACTTC
cdr3_aa: CASSTPSPGRPVSKNIQYF

clone_size: NA
d_call: TRBD2
v_call: TRBV29-1
j_call: TRBJ2-7
cdr3_nt: TGCAGCGTTGGTACTAGCGGGGACTCCTACGAGCAGTACTTC
cdr3_aa: CSVGTSGDSYEQYF

clone_size: NA
d_call: TRBD1
v_call: TRBV9
j_call: TRBJ2-1
cdr3_nt: TGTGCCAGCAGCCTCGGACAGGGGGCGACTGGCGGGAGGGGTCGGAATGAGCAGTTCTTC
cdr3_aa: CASSLGQGATGGRGRNEQFF

clone_size: NA
d_call: NA
v_call: TRBV5-4
j_call: TRBJ1-2
cdr3_nt: TGTGCCAGCAGCTTGGGTCCTGCGAGCCACTATGGCTACACCTTC
cdr3_aa: CASSLGPASHYGYTF